A single sample is the source of the 12 T cell receptor beta chains below, sequenced in a study of cytomegalovirus exposure and HLA in healthy donors. Primers included in the PCR were 60 Vbeta and 13 Jbeta primers. Measured with immunoSEQ multiplex PCR; TCRdb has only the in-frame clones, and not every one. Of 90,000 to 150,000 clones listed, about 73% are singletons. Sequenced material: PBMCs. These receptor sequences come from a woman aged 25-40 years in good health and CMV-seropositive.

The chain has TRBV6-5 and TRBJ2-2, with a weak D call TRBD1 (5 bases). The V end lost 7 bases, the J end lost 5 bases, and 14 bases lay between the germline ends. CDR3 length equals 14 residues. CDR1 is MNHEY and CDR2 is SVGAGI in the germline V gene. The CDR3 loop reads CASKRQGLTGELFF. The CDR3 DNA follows: TGTGCCAGCAAACGTCAGGGATTGACCGGGGAGCTGTTTTTT.

This clone was detected only a few times. Other DNA sequences in this sample translate to the same CDR3. The rearrangement joins TRBV2 to TRBJ1-1, with unresolved D. The CDR3 has 11 residues. Germline values: CDR1 SNHLY, CDR2 FYNNEI. V lost 8 bases and J 7 bases, leaving 11 bases between the germline ends. CDR3 sequence: CASREGVEAFF. The CDR3 DNA follows: TGTGCCAGCCGCGAGGGAGTTGAAGCTTTCTTT. Combining the CDR3 with reference TRBV2 and TRBJ1-1 gives the whole variable domain EPEVTQTPSHQVTQMGQEVILRCVPISNHLYFYWYRQILGQKVEFLVSFYNNEISEKSEIFDDQFSVERPDGSNFTLKIRSTKLEDSAMYFCASREGVEAFFGQGTRLTVV.

This chain links TRBV7-9 with TRBJ2-7, with 8 positions matching TRBD1. This CDR3 is built from 14 residues. V shed 8 bases, J shed 2 bases, and the junction held 8 bases outside the gene matches. CDR1 is SEHNR and CDR2 is FQNEAQ in the germline V gene (reference sequence). The CDR3 DNA reads TGTGCCAGCGTCCGGACAGGGACAACCTACGAGCAGTACTTC. It specifies CASVRTGTTYEQYF.

Of note for this clone: Germline and junction disagree at one end, which may indicate a read error. Other DNA sequences in this sample translate to the same CDR3. The J gene is TRBJ2-5, the V gene TRBV27; TRBD1 aligns across 11 bases. The length of the CDR3 is 15 residues. CDR1 MNHEY and CDR2 SMNVEV come from the germline V gene (reference sequence). This CDR3 reads CASSPGQGAGETQYF. The CDR3 region has the DNA TGCGCCAGCAGTCCCGGACAGGGGGCGGGGGAGACCCAGTACTTC.

The chain is built from TRBV7-2 and TRBJ1-6, with 9 bases lining up with TRBD1. CDR1 is SGHTA and CDR2 is FQGNSA in the germline V gene. The CDR3 is 13 residues long. The ends lost 5 bases at V and 10 bases at J; junction bases unmatched: 3. CDR3 in amino acids: CASSPGTGSPLHF. The DNA of the CDR3 is TGTGCCAGCAGCCCAGGGACAGGGTCACCCCTCCACTTT. The whole variable domain, remainder taken from reference TRBV7-2 and TRBJ1-6, is GAGVSQSPSNKVTEKGKDVELRCDPISGHTALYWYRQSLGQGLEFLIYFQGNSAPDKSGLPSDRFSAERTGGSVSTLTIQRTQQEDSAVYLCASSPGTGSPLHFGNGTRLTVT.

This rearrangement joins TRBV5-6 to TRBJ1-2; no reliable D call. V was shortened by 8 bases and J by 0 bases, with 23 bases between the two germline ends. The CDR3 totals 17 residues. CDR1 and CDR2 (germline): SGHDT, YYEEEE. The CDR3 loop is CASWSPRYGITNYGYTF. Here the CDR3 DNA reads TGTGCCAGTTGGTCCCCTCGCTACGGGATTACTAACTATGGCTACACCTTC.

This clone occurred once. The chain joins TRBV28 to TRBJ2-7; TRBD2 agrees at 12 bases. CDR1 MDHEN and CDR2 SYDVKM come from the germline V gene. The CDR3 is 15 amino acids. V was clipped by 7 bases and J by 7 bases; unmatched bases: 11. CDR3 bases: TGTGCCAGCACTATATCTAGCGGGGGGGCAAGGGAGCAGTACTTC. It encodes CASTISSGGAREQYF.

The gene calls are TRBV4-1 and TRBJ1-5; tentative D call: TRBD1 (6 bases). The CDR3 runs 15 residues. Germline loops: CDR1 MGHRA, CDR2 YSYEKL. V was clipped by 4 bases and J by 4 bases, with 14 bases between them. For the CDR3, the DNA is TGCGCCAGCAGCCTCTCGGGGCAGGGGAATCAGCCCCAGCATTTT. Translated, it gives CASSLSGQGNQPQHF.

This chain uses TRBV6-1 with TRBJ1-1; 7 bases are a match to TRBD1. CDR3 size: 14 residues. Germline CDR1 and CDR2: MNHNS and SASEGT. With V trimmed by 5 bases and J by 2 bases, 5 bases remained unmatched. DNA of the CDR3: TGTGCCAGCAGTTTGGGACAGCTTAACACTGAAGCTTTCTTT. It codes for CASSLGQLNTEAFF.

The chain has TRBV12-5 and TRBJ1-3, with D tentatively TRBD1 (6 bases). The V end was cut by 4 bases, the J end by 4 bases, with 14 bases between. The CDR3 totals 15 residues. Germline V gene data show CDR1 as LGHNT and CDR2 as FRNRAP. This CDR3 is CASGSPQGRGNTIYF. DNA of the CDR3: TGTGCTAGTGGTTCCCCTCAGGGGAGAGGAAACACCATATATTTT. Drawing the rest from reference TRBV12-5 and TRBJ1-3, the complete variable domain is DARVTQTPRHKVTEMGQEVTMRCQPILGHNTVFWYRQTMMQGLELLAYFRNRAPLDDSGMPKDRFSAEMPDATLATLKIQPSEPRDSAVYFCASGSPQGRGNTIYFGEGSWLTVV.

The gene calls are TRBV9 and TRBJ2-1, with TRBD2 matching 15 bases. Germline-derived CDR1 and CDR2 are SGDLS and YYNGEE. This CDR3 is built from 16 residues. Unmatched junction bases numbered 10, after V lost 4 bases and J lost 11 bases. CDR3 nucleotides: TGTGCCAGCAGCCCAGGGGGACTAGCGGGGGGCCGGAAGCAGTTCTTC. Translating gives CASSPGGLAGGRKQFF.

This clone was seen more than once but under ten times. This rearrangement joins TRBV7-3 to TRBJ2-5; 10 nucleotides agree with TRBD2. J was trimmed by 2 bases and V by 2 bases; bases with no gene match: 2. Germline V gene lookup returns CDR1 SGHTA and CDR2 FQGTGA. CDR3 length equals 15 residues. The CDR3 is CASSLGLAAQETQYF. The CDR3 bases are TGTGCCAGCAGCTTAGGACTAGCGGCACAAGAGACCCAGTACTTC. The whole variable domain, remainder taken from reference TRBV7-3 and TRBJ2-5, is GAGVSQTPSNKVTEKGKYVELRCDPISGHTALYWYRQSLGQGPEFLIYFQGTGAADDSGLPNDRFFAVRPEGSVSTLKIQRTERGDSAVYLCASSLGLAAQETQYFGPGTRLLVL.